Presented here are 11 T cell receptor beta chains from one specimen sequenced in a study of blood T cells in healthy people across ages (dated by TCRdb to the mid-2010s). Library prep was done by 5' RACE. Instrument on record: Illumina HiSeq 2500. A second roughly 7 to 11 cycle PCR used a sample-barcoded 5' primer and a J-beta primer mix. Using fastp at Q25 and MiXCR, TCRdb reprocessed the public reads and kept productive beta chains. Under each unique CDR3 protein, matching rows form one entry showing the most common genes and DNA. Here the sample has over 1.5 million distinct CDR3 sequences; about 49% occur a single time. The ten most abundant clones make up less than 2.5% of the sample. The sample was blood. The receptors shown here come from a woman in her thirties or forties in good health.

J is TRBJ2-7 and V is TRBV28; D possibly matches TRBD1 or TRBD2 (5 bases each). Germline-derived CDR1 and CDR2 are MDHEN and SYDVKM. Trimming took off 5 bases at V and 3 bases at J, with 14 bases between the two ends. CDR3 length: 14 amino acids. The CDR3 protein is CASSPGTSHYEQYF. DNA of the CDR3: TGTGCCAGCAGTCCAGGGACGTCTCACTACGAGCAGTACTTC.

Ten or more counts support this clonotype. CDR3 loop: CSATGPAREQYF. The CDR3 nucleotides are TGCAGCGCGACGGGACCCGCTCGCGAGCAGTACTTC. This chain links TRBV29-1 with TRBJ2-7; D possibly uses TRBD1 or TRBD2 (5 bases each). Germline V gene lookup returns CDR1 SQVTM and CDR2 ANQGSEA. With 7 bases removed from V and 6 bases from J, the gap between germline ends came to 16 bases. This CDR3 is built from 12 residues.

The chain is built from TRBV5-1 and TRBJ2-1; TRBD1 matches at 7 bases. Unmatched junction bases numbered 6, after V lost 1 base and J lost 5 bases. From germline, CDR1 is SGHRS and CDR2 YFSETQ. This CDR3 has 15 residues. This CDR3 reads CASSLRGPGDNEQFF. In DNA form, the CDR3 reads TGCGCCAGCAGCTTGAGGGGGCCCGGGGACAATGAGCAGTTCTTC.

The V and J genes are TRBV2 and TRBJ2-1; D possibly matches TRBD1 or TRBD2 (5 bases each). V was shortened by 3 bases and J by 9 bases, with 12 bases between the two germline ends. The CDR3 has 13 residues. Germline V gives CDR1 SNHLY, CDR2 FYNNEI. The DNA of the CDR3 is TGTGCCAGCAGTGAGTCTGTGGGGGTTGAGCAGTTCTTC. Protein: CASSESVGVEQFF. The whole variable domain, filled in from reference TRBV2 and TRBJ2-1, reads EPEVTQTPSHQVTQMGQEVILRCVPISNHLYFYWYRQILGQKVEFLVSFYNNEISEKSEIFDDQFSVERPDGSNFTLKIRSTKLEDSAMYFCASSESVGVEQFFGPGTRLTVL.

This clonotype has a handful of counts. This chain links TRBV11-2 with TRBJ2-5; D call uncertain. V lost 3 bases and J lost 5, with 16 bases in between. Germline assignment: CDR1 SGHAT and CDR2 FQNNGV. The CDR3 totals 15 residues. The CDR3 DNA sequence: TGTGCCAGCAGCTTTTCGGCCCCCCTGGGGGAGACCCAGTACTTC. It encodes CASSFSAPLGETQYF.

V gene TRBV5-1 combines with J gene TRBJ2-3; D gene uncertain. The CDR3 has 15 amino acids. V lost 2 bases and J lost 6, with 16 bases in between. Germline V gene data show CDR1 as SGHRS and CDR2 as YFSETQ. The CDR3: CASSFNGGGGDTQYF. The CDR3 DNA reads TGCGCCAGCAGCTTTAACGGCGGCGGTGGGGATACGCAGTATTTT.

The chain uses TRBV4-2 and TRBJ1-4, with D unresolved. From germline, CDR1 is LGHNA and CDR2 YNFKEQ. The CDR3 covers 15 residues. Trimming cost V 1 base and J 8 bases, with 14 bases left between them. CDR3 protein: CASSQVDQLEEKLFF. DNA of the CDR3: TGTGCCAGCAGCCAAGTGGACCAATTGGAGGAAAAACTGTTTTTT.

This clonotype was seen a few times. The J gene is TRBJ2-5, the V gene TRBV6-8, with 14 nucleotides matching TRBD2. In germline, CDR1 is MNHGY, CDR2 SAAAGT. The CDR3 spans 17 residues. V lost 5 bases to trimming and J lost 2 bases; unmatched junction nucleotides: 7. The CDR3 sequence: CASSIPGLAGEQETQYF. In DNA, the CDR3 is TGTGCCAGCAGTATACCGGGACTAGCGGGGGAGCAAGAGACCCAGTACTTC.

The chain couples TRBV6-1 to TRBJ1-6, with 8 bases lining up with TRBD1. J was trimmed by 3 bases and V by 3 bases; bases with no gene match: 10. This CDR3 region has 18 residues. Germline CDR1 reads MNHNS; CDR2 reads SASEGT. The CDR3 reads CASSDTFSGQVYNSPLHF. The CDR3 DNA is TGTGCCAGCAGTGATACATTCTCGGGACAGGTCTATAATTCACCCCTCCACTTT.

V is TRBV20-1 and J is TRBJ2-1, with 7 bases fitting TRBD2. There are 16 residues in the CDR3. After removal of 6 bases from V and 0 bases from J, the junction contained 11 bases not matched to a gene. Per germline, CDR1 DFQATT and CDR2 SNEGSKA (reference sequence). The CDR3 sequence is CSAPRLGGSSYNEQFF. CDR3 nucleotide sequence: TGCAGTGCCCCGCGATTGGGGGGGAGCTCCTACAATGAGCAGTTCTTC.

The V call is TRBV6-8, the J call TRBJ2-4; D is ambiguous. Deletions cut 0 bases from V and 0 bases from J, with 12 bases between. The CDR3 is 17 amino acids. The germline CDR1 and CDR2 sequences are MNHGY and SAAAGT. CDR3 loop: CASSYSIPTVAKNIQYF. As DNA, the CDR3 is TGTGCCAGCAGTTACTCGATACCCACCGTAGCCAAAAACATTCAGTACTTC.